The present TCR beta chain was sequenced within a study of blood T cell repertoires in COVID-19. At the level of the study: Specimens from acute and convalescent COVID-19 originated in the United States, Italy and Spain. T cells, B-cell-depleted T cells, or PBMCs supplied cDNA or gDNA.

This CDR3 contains 16 residues. Per the germline V gene, CDR1 is MNHNY and CDR2 is SVGAGI (reference sequence). Trimming removed 6 bases from V and 2 bases from J, with 14 bases in between. In the study's own analysis: Scientists estimated how many nucleated cells there were by amplifying reference gene primers. Profiled with immunoSEQ multiplex PCR; TCRdb holds only in-frame clones, not every one. From that table come the V and J calls and clone size; the DNA was used to work out D and trimming. The sample has 87,000 or so clones, 70% to 90% seen once; the top ten hold over 20%. This receptor was identified in an elderly woman in a cohort sampled during active or convalescent COVID-19. The rearrangement links TRBV6-6 to TRBJ2-6, with D tentatively TRBD1 (6 bases). Sequenced input: peripheral blood. The CDR3 DNA is TGTGCCAGCAGACTAGGACAGTCTACTGGGGCCAACGTCCTGACTTTC. As protein: CASRLGQSTGANVLTF.